The sequence of this TCR beta chain was determined in a study of cytomegalovirus exposure and HLA in healthy donors. The V gene lost 4 bases and the J gene lost 2 bases, with 18 bases spanning the gap. The germline V gene encodes CDR1 SGHTS and CDR2 YDEGEE. This CDR3 is 16 amino acids long. Primers included in the PCR were 60 Vbeta and 13 Jbeta primers. Sequencing used immunoSEQ multiplex PCR; TCRdb keeps in-frame clones, though not all of them. The sample consists of 180,000 or so clones, 65% to 85% of them appearing once. The material sequenced was PBMCs. The chain combines TRBV5-8 with TRBJ1-2; tentative D call: TRBD1 (6 bases). The sequence was collected from a girl between 10 and 17 years old in good health and CMV-seropositive. CDR3 nucleotides: TGTGCCAGCAGCCCAGAACAGGGATGGCTCAACTATGGCTACACCTTC. Amino acid sequence: CASSPEQGWLNYGYTF.